The clone carrying this T cell receptor beta chain was observed at least ten times. No antigen is known for it. Libraries of TCR beta came from iRepertoire HTBI primers plus Arm-PCR of CDR3 regions. TCRdb processed the multiplex PCR reads anew with MiXCR; each CDR3 protein has one entry. The sample has around 470,000 distinct CDR3 sequences; 14% are singletons. Between the trimmed V and J ends, which lost 6 bases and 2 bases, there was a span of 17 bases. Looked up from germline, CDR1 is LGHDT and CDR2 is YNNKEL (reference sequence). This CDR3 is built from 15 residues. This entry belongs to a study of regulatory T cells in long-lasting Graves disease. The time point was: newly diagnosed GD, antithyroid drugs for less than 3 months. There was RNA extracted from PBMCs, and the TCR library was made from it. Study results and limitations: Authors noted too few samples as a limitation. Those with persistent disease had in common more public clonotypes (around 2,500) than new patients (approximately 920). TRBV28, TRBJ1-2 and TRBJ2-5 were favored in persistent disease.

These data were also reused for a study on T cells in Graves' hyperthyroidism and ophthalmopathy.

The rearrangement links TRBV3-1 to TRBJ2-7, with no clear D. The sequencing here drew on peripheral blood mononuclear cells (PBMCs), taken at new diagnosis, from a patient treated with antithyroid drugs. The sequence came from a woman aged 45-59 years with Graves disease. The CDR3 is CASSPTQTNAYEQYF. The CDR3 DNA sequence: TGTGCCAGCAGTCCCACCCAGACCAACGCCTACGAGCAGTACTTC.